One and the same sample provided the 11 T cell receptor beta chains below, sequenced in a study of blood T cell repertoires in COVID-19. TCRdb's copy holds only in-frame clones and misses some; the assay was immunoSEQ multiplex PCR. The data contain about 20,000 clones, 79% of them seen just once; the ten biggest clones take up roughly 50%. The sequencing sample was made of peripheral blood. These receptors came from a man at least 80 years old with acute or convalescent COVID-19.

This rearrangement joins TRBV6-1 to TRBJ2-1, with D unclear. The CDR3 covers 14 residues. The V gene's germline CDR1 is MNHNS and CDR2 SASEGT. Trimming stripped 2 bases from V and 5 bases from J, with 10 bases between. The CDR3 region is CASSELAENNEQFF. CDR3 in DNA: TGTGCCAGCAGTGAACTGGCAGAAAACAATGAGCAGTTCTTC.

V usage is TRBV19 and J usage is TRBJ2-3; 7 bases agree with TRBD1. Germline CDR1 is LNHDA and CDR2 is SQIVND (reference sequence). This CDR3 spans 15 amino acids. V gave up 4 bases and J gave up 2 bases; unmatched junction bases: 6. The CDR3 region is CASSTRGKVTDTQYF. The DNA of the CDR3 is TGTGCCAGTAGTACCAGGGGGAAGGTCACAGATACGCAGTATTTT.

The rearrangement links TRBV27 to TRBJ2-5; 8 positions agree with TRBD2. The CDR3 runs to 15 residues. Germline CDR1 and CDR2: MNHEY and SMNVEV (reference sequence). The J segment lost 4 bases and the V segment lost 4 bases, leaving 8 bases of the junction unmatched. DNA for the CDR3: TGTGCCAGCAGTTCTCGATTCGGGAGGGTAGAGACCCAGTACTTC. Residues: CASSSRFGRVETQYF.

CDR3 sequence reads: CASSQDWGGLEKLFF. The CDR3 nucleotides are TGTGCCAGCAGCCAAGATTGGGGGGGCCTAGAAAAACTGTTTTTT. V and J are TRBV3-1 (or the pseudogene TRBV3-2) and TRBJ1-4, with D possibly TRBD1 on 6 matching bases. V lost 0 bases and J 8 bases, leaving 13 bases between the germline ends. Germline V lookup: CDR1 LGHDT, CDR2 YNNKEL (reference sequence). The CDR3 sequence is 15 residues long.

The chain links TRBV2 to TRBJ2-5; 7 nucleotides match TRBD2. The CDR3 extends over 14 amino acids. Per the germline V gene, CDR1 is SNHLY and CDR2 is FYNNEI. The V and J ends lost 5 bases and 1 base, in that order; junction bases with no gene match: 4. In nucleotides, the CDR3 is TGTGCCAGCAGTTCTGGGAGGGGCCAAGAGACCCAGTACTTC. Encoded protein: CASSSGRGQETQYF.

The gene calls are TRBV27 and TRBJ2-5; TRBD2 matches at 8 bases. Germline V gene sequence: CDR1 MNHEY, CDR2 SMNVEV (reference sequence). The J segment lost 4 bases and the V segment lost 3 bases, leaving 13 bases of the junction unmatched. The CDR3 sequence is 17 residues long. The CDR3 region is CASSLHPASGPPETQYF. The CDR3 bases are TGTGCCAGCAGTTTGCACCCGGCTAGCGGGCCCCCAGAGACCCAGTACTTC.

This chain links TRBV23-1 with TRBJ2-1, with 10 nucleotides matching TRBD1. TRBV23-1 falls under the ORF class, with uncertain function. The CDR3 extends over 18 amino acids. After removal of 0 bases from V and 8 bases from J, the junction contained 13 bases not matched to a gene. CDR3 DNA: TGCGCCAGCAGTCAATCAAGCTCCATCGACAGGGGGCTACATGAGCAGTTCTTC. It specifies CASSQSSSIDRGLHEQFF.

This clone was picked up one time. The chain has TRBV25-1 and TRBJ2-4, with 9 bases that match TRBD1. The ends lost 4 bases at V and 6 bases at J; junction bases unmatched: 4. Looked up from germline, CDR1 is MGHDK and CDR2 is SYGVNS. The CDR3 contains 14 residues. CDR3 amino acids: CASSAQGALNIQYF. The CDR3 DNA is TGTGCCAGCAGTGCACAGGGGGCGTTAAACATTCAGTACTTC.

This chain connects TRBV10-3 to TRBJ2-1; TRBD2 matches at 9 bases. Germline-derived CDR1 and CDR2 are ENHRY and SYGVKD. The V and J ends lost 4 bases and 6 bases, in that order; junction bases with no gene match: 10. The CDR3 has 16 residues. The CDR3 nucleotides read TGTGCCATCAGTGTTGCGGGAGGGCCAATGGGCAATGAGCAGTTCTTC. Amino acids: CAISVAGGPMGNEQFF.

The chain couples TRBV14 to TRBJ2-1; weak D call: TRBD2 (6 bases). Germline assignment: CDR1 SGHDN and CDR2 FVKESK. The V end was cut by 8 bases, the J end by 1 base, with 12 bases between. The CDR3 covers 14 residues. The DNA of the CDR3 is TGTGCCAGCGGTGGGGGAGGTTCCTACAATGAGCAGTTCTTC. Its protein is CASGGGGSYNEQFF.

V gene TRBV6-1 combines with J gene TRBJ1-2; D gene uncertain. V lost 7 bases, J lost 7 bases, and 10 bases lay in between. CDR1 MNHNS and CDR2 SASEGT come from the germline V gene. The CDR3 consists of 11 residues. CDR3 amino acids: CASTEAGGYTF. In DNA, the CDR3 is TGTGCCAGCACCGAGGCGGGTGGCTACACCTTC.